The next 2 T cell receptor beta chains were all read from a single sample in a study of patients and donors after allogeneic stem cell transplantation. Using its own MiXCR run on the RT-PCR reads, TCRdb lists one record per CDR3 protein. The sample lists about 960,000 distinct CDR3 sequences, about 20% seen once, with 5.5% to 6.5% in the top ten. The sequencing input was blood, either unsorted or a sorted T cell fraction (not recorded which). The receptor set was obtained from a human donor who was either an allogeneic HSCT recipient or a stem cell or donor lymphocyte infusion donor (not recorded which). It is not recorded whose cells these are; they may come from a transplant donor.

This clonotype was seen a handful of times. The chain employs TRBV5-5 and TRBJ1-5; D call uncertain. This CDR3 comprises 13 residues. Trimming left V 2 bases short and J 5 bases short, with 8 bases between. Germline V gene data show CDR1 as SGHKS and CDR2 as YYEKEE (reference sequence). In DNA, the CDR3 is TGTGCCAGCAGCTTTGTCGGAGATCAGCCCCAGCATTTT. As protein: CASSFVGDQPQHF.

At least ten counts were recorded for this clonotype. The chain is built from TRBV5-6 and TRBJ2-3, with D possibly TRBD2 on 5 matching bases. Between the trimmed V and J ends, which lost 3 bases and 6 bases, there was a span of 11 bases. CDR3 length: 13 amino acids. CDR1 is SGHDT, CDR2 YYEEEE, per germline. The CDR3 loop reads CASSSRTWDTQYF. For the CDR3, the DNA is TGTGCCAGCAGCTCCCGGACTTGGGATACGCAGTATTTT. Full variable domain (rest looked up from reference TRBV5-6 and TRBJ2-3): DAGVTQSPTHLIKTRGQQVTLRCSPKSGHDTVSWYQQALGQGPQFIFQYYEEEERQRGNFPDRFSGHQFPNYSSELNVNALLLGDSALYLCASSSRTWDTQYFGPGTRLTVL.